This TCR beta chain was retrieved from a study of blood T cell repertoires in COVID-19. This clone appeared a few times. V lost 4 bases and J lost 0, with 14 bases in between. Germline CDR1 is SGHRS and CDR2 is YFSETQ. The length of the CDR3 is 17 residues. Clones were read by immunoSEQ multiplex PCR, and TCRdb kept only the in-frame ones, dropping some. The table includes over 55,000 clones, roughly 77% detected once. Material for sequencing was peripheral blood. The rearrangement links TRBV5-1 to TRBJ2-6; D gene unclear. The TCR comes from a woman aged 70-85 years with acute or convalescent COVID-19. The CDR3 nucleotides are TGCGCCAGCAGCCTCAACAATCCTAGCTCTGGGGCCAACGTCCTGACTTTC. Its translation: CASSLNNPSSGANVLTF. Full variable domain (missing parts from reference TRBV5-1 and TRBJ2-6): KAGVTQTPRYLIKTRGQQVTLSCSPISGHRSVSWYQQTPGQGLQFLFEYFSETQRNKGNFPGRFSGRQFSNSRSEMNVSTLELGDSALYLCASSLNNPSSGANVLTFGAGSRLTVL.